This TCR beta chain appears in the sequencing data of a study of human T cells and chemical hapten exposure (dated by TCRdb to the early 2020s). For the study in its entirety: For sensitization, 2% DPC in acetone was applied to a roughly 2 cm by roughly 2 cm area of upper inner arm skin. Patients additionally received weekly therapeutic DPC doses to the scalp throughout the roughly 25-week study period. Patch testing was performed on the upper back with Finn chambers containing 0.01% DPC, and the patch tests were scored after 6 days according to International Contact Dermatitis Research Group standards. The mostly female patient cohort included alopecia areata with under or over 50% scalp involvement, alopecia totalis and alopecia universalis. The libraries were sequenced as a pool, and the TCR yield per sample differed mostly because of small variations in library volumes within the pool. The study tracked peripheral blood TCR repertoire changes in vivo during primary and secondary sensitization to the hapten diphenylcyclopropenone (DPC) in alopecia patients. Blood samples were taken from patients before sensitization (week 0) and at 2, 6 and about 24 weeks after DPC sensitization. Around 29 alopecia patients provided blood for TCR sequencing at one to four time points (pre-sensitization, 2, 6 and 24 weeks). Points the paper makes about the study in general: No change with DPC sensitization was found in the number of TCRs above 1 in 1000 frequency, and no evidence of global repertoire structure alterations was found. The number of PT1 expanded TCRs positively correlated with patch test score, significant at thresholds 8, 16 and 32 but not 4. Repeated subsampling changed both the strength of the expansion versus patch-test correlation and the threshold at which that correlation became significant. Compared with pre-sensitization or healthy control sets, expanded TCRs formed significantly more large CDR3 similarity clusters, which is consistent with antigen-driven responses. Because all patients had alopecia, a presumed autoimmune disease, the immune response of the patients might differ from that of healthy individuals.

The library relied on RACE. These reads were obtained on a NextSeq 500. During library preparation, unique molecular identifiers were attached to individual cDNA molecules so that TCRs could be counted in a quantitative, reproducible way. From each blood RNA sample, both TCR alpha and TCR beta chains were sequenced. Regarding the original processing steps: Samples had a median of roughly 87,000 TCRs, with a range from roughly 23,224 to 750,000. The Decombinator software suite was used to annotate V, J and CDR3 in the TCR reads. For PS versus PT1 abundance plots, all samples were subsampled to the same number of TCRs (28,000). TCRs were defined as expanded if absent before sensitization and observed at least eight times at the 2-week time point. The public reads were run again by TCRdb, first through fastp at Q25 and then through MiXCR, and only productive beta chains were kept. Rows with one shared CDR3 protein collapse into an entry with the most common genes and DNA. TCRdb, not the authors, supplied the V and J calls. The sample contains 150,000 to 200,000 distinct CDR3 sequences, under 30% of them found a single time. The ten most abundant clones make up 2% to 2.5% of the sample.

Based on the germline V gene, the CDR1 and CDR2 sequences are SQVTM and ANQGSEA. V is shortened by 1 base, J by 5 bases, and the region joining them spans 14 bases. Spanning cysteine to phenylalanine, the CDR3 consists of 14 amino acids. Only CDR3 DNA remains: 42 bases, in frame from the first base. As concerns this clonotype: No cognate antigen has been identified for it. Base qualities are not recorded, but no much larger clone differs from it by a single base.

The time point label, read with the paper, signifies: patch test 3, about 24 weeks after DPC sensitization. The sample's treatment or condition label, decoded: therapeutic diphenylcyclopropenone sensitization with weekly scalp DPC. At every patch-test visit, the blood draw took place before the patch test was put on. Patients were eligible if aged 18 to 70, diagnosed with alopecia and judged suitable for DPC therapy, and pregnant patients were excluded. Total RNA was isolated from unfractionated whole blood collected in Tempus Blood RNA tubes. The receptor chain draws on TRBV29-1 and TRBJ1-1; the D region possibly corresponds to TRBD1 (6 bases align). The source of this sequence is a middle-aged woman with alopecia areata. Some clones in this sample may be carry-over from other donors' samples. Sequences were derived from whole blood, sampled in connection with sensitization to the hapten diphenylcyclopropenone (DPC). The CDR3 has the sequence CSVEVKGGRTEAFF. The nucleotide sequence reads as follows: TGCAGCGTTGAAGTTAAGGGGGGTAGAACTGAAGCTTTCTTT.